This T cell receptor (beta chain) originates from a study of cytotoxic CD8 clonotypes in ibrutinib-treated CLL. The CDR3 loop spans 13 amino acids. Between the trimmed V and J ends, which lost 5 bases and 2 bases, there was a span of 10 bases. Germline CDR1 is GTSNPN and CDR2 is SVGIG (reference sequence). Assay used: immunoSEQ multiplex PCR; TCRdb lists only in-frame clones, some missing. The sample shows approximately 50,000 clones, roughly 70% of them seen only once. The sequence derives from a human donor with chronic lymphocytic leukemia. Material: PBMCs, obtained after 12 months of ibrutinib treatment. V and J are TRBV30 and TRBJ1-5; the D is unclear. The CDR3 protein is CAWAPGGNQPQHF. Here the CDR3 DNA reads TGTGCCTGGGCCCCCGGGGGCAATCAGCCCCAGCATTTT.